This T cell receptor beta chain was recovered during a study of T cells in localized non-small cell lung cancer. The germline gives CDR1 MDHEN, CDR2 SYDVKM. CDR3 size: 15 residues. The V and J ends lost 6 bases and 4 bases respectively, with 13 bases between them. Data came from immunoSEQ multiplex PCR; TCRdb stores just in-frame clones and leaves some out. The repertoire holds 3,000 or so clones, almost 25% seen once, with roughly 13% in the top ten. This clone was counted only a few times. The rearrangement uses TRBV28 and TRBJ2-6; D gene ambiguous. The sample here was lung tumor tissue, taken before any cancer treatment. The TCR comes from a man between 35 and 75 years old with stage I squamous cell lung carcinoma. The CDR3 coding sequence is TGTGCCAGCAGCCCGGAGTTGCACGGGGCCAACGTCCTGACTTTC. This sequence encodes CASSPELHGANVLTF.